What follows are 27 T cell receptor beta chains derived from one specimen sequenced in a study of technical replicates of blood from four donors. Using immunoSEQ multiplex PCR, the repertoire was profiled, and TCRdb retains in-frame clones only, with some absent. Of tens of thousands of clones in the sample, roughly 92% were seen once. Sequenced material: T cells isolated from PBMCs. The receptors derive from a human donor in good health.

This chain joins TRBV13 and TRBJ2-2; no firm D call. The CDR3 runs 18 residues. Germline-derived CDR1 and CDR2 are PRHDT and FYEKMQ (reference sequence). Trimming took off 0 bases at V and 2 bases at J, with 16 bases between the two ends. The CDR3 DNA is TGTGCCAGCAGCTTAGGCCTTGGCTCCCCATCAAACACCGGGGAGCTGTTTTTT. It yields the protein CASSLGLGSPSNTGELFF.

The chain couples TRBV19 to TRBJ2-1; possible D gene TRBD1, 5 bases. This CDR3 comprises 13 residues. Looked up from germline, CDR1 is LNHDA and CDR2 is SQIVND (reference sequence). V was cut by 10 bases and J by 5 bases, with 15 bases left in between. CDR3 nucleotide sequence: TGTGCCATTTCAGGGTATTCGGACAATGAGCAGTTCTTC. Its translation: CAISGYSDNEQFF.

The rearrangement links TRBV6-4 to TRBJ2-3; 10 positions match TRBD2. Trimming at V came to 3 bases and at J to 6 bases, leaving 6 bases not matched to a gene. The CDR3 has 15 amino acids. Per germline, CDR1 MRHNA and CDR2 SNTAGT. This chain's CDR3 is CASSEEAGGPDTQYF. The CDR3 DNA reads TGTGCCAGCAGTGAGGAAGCGGGAGGGCCGGATACGCAGTATTTT.

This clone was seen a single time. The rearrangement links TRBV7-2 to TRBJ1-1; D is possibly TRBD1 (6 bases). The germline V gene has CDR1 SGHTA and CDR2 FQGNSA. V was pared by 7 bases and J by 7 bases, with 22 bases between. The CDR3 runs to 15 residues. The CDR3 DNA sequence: TGTGCCAGCACCTGGGCCCGGGGGGCGTCTTATGAAGCTTTCTTT. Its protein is CASTWARGASYEAFF.

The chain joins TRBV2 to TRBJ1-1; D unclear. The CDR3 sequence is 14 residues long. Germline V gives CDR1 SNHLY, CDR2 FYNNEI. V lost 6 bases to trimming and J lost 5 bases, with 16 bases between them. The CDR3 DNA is TGTGCCAGCAGGCCGATAAAGGGAGGGACTGAAGCTTTCTTT. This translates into CASRPIKGGTEAFF.

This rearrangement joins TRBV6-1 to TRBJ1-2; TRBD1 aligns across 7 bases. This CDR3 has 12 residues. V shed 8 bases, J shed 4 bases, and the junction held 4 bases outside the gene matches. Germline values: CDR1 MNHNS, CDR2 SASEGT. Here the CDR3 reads CASRQGLYGYTF. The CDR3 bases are TGTGCCAGCCGACAGGGCCTCTATGGCTACACCTTC.

The CDR3 is CASSFVQKSYEQYF. The CDR3 nucleotides read TGTGCCAGCAGTTTTGTACAGAAATCCTACGAGCAGTACTTC. This chain uses TRBV28 with TRBJ2-7; D gene ambiguous. Germline-derived CDR1 and CDR2 are MDHEN and SYDVKM. CDR3 length: 14 residues. V lost 3 bases and J 1 base, leaving 10 bases between the germline ends.

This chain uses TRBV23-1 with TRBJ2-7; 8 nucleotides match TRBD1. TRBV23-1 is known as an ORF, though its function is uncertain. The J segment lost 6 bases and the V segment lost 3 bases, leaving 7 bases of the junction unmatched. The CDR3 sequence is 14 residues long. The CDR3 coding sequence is TGCGCCAGCAGTCATTGGCAGGGGGCTGGCGAGCAGTACTTC. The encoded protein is CASSHWQGAGEQYF.

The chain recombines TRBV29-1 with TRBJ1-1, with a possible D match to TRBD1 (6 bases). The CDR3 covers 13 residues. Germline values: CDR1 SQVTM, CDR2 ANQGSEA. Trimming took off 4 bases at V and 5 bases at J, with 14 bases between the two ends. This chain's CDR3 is CSVGVQGGTEAFF. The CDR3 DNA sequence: TGCAGCGTTGGAGTACAGGGTGGGACTGAAGCTTTCTTT.

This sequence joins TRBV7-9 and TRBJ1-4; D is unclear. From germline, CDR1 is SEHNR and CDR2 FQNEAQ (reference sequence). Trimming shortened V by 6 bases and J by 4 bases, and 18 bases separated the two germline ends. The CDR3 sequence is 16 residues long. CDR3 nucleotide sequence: TGTGCCAGCAGATCGACTAAGCGACATGGTAATGAAAAACTGTTTTTT. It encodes CASRSTKRHGNEKLFF.

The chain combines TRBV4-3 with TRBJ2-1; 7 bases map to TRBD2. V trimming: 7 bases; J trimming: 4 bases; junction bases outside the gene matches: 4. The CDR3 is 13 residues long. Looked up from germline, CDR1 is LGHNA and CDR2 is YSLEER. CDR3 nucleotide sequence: TGCGCCAGCAAACTAGCGAGTTACAATGAGCAGTTCTTC. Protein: CASKLASYNEQFF.

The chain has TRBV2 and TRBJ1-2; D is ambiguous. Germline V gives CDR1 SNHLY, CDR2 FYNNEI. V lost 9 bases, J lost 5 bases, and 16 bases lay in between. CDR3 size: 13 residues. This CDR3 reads CASYRLLSYGYTF. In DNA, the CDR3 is TGTGCCAGTTACAGACTACTCTCTTATGGCTACACCTTC.

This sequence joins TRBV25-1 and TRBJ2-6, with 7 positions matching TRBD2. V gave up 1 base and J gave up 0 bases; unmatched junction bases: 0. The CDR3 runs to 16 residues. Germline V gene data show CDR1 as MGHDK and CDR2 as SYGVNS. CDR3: CASSEWGGSGANVLTF. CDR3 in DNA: TGTGCCAGCAGTGAATGGGGGGGCTCTGGGGCCAACGTCCTGACTTTC.

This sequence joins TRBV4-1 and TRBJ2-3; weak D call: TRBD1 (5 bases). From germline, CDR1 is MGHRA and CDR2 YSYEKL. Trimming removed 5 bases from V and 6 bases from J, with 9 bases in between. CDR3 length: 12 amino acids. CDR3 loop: CASSSGADTQYF. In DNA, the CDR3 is TGCGCCAGCAGCAGTGGGGCGGATACGCAGTATTTT.

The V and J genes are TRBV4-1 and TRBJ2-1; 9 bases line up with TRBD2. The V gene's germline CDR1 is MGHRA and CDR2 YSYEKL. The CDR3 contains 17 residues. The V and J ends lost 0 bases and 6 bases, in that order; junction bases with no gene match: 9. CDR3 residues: CASSQEREREASNEQFF. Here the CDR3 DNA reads TGCGCCAGCAGCCAAGAAAGGGAGCGGGAGGCCTCCAATGAGCAGTTCTTC.

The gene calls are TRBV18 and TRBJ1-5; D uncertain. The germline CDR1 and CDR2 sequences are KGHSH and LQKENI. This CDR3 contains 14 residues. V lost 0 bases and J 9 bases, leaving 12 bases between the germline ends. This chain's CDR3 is CASSPPNSEGPQHF. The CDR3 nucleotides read TGTGCCAGCTCACCACCTAACTCCGAGGGGCCCCAGCATTTT.

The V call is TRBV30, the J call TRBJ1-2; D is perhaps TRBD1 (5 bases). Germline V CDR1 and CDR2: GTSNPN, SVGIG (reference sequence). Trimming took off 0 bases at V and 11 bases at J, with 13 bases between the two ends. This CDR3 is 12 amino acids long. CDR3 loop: CAWSVGGVGYTF. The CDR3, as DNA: TGTGCCTGGAGTGTCGGGGGAGTGGGGTACACCTTC.

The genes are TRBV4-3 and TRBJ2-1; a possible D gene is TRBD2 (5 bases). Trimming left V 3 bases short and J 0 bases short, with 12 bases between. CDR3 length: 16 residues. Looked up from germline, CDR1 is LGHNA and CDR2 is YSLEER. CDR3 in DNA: TGCGCCAGCAGCCAGCTAGCTTCCAACTCCTACAATGAGCAGTTCTTC. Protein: CASSQLASNSYNEQFF.

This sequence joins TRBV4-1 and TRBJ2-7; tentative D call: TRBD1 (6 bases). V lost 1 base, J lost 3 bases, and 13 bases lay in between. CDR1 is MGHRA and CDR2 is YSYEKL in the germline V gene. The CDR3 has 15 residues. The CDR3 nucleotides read TGCGCCAGCAGCCAAGTGCAGGGGATGAACTACGAGCAGTACTTC. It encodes CASSQVQGMNYEQYF.

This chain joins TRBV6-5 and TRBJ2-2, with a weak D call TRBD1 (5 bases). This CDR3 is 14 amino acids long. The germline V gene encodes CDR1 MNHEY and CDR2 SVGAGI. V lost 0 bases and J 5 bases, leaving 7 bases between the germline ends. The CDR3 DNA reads TGTGCCAGCAGTTACTCAGGGGTTACCGGGGAGCTGTTTTTT. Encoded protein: CASSYSGVTGELFF.

CDR3 sequence reads: CATSRDGGKGSGANVLTF. Written as DNA, the CDR3 is TGTGCCACCAGCAGAGATGGCGGCAAAGGATCTGGGGCCAACGTCCTGACTTTC. J is TRBJ2-6 and V is TRBV15; D unresolved. This CDR3 has 18 residues. Germline V gives CDR1 LNHNV, CDR2 YYDKDF (reference sequence). Trimming left V 0 bases short and J 1 base short, with 13 bases between.

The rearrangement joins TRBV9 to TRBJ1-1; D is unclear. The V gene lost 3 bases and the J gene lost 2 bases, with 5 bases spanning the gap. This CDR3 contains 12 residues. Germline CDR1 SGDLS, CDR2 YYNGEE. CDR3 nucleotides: TGTGCCAGCAGCGCAGGAAACACTGAAGCTTTCTTT. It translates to CASSAGNTEAFF. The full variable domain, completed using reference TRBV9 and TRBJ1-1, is DSGVTQTPKHLITATGQRVTLRCSPRSGDLSVYWYQQSLDQGLQFLIQYYNGEERAKGNILERFSAQQFPDLHSELNLSSLELGDSALYFCASSAGNTEAFFGQGTRLTVV.

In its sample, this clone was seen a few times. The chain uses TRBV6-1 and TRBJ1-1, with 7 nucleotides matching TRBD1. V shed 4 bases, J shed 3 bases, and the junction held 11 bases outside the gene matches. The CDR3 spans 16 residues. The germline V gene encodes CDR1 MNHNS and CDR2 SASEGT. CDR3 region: CASSGLRGPPYTEAFF. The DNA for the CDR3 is TGTGCCAGCAGTGGGTTGAGGGGGCCGCCCTACACTGAAGCTTTCTTT.

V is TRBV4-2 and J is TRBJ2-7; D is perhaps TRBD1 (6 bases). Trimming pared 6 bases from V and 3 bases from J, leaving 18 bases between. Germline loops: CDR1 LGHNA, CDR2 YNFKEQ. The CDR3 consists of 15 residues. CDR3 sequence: CASSLTRDTHYEQYF. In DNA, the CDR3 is TGTGCCAGCAGTCTGACCCGGGACACCCACTACGAGCAGTACTTC.

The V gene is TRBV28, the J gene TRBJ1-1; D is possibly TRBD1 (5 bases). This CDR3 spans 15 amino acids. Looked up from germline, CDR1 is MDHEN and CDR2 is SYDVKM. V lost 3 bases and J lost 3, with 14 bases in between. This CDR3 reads CASSLDGGGYTEAFF. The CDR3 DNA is TGTGCCAGCAGTTTGGATGGGGGAGGGTACACTGAAGCTTTCTTT.

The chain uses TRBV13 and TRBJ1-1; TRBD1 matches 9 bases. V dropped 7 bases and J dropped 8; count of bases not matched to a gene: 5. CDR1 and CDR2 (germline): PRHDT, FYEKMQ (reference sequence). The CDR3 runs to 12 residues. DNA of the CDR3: TGTGCCAGCACCGGACAGGGGCCGGAAGCTTTCTTT. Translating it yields CASTGQGPEAFF.

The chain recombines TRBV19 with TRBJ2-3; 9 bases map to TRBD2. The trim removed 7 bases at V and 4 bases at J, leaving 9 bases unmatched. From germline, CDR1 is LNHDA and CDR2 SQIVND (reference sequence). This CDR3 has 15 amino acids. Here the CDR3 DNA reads TGTGCCAGTATGCCGCTAGCGGGAATTCCAGATACGCAGTATTTT. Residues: CASMPLAGIPDTQYF.